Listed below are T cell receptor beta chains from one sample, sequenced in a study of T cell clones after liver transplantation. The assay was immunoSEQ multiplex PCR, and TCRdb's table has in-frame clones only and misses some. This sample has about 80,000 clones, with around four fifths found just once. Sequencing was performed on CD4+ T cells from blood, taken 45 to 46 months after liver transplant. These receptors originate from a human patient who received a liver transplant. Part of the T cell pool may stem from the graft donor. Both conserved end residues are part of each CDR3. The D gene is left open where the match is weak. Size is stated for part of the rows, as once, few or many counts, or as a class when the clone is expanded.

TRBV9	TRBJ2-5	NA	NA	TGTGCCAGCAGCGTACAGGGGGGTGACCAAGAGACCCAGTACTTC	CASSVQGGDQETQYF
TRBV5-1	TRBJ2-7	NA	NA	TGCGCCAGCAGCATCGACTCCTACTACGAGCAGTACTTC	CASSIDSYYEQYF
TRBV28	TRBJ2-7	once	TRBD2	TGTGCCAGCACCTTAGGCGTAGCGGGACGGATCAACGAGCAGTACTTC	CASTLGVAGRINEQYF
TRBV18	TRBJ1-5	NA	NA	TGTGCCAGCTCACCAGGGGCCTCGGGCAATCAGCCCCAGCATTTT	CASSPGASGNQPQHF
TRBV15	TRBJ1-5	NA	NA	TGTGCCACCAGCAGAGAATTACAGGGCAATCAGCCCCAGCATTTT	CATSRELQGNQPQHF
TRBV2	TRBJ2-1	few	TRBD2	TGTGCCTCCGAGATCTCCCCGGGAGGGTCAATATTTAATGAGCAGTTCTTC	CASEISPGGSIFNEQFF
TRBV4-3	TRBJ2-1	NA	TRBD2	TGCGCCAGCAGCCGGCACGCCGGGACTAGCGGGAGGGTCACCTACAATGAGCAGTTCTTC	CASSRHAGTSGRVTYNEQFF
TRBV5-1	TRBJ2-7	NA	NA	TGCGCCAGCAGCTTAGACGGAGGACCCTACGAGCAGTACTTC	CASSLDGGPYEQYF
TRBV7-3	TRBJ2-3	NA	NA	TGTGCCAGCAGCCAAAATAGCGGAGATACGCAGTATTTT	CASSQNSGDTQYF
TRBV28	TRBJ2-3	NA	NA	TGTGCCAGCAGTTTATATAGAGATACGCAGTATTTT	CASSLYRDTQYF
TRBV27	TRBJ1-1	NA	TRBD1	TGTGCCAGCAGTTTAGGGCCGACAGGGTTTGGAGCTTTCTTT	CASSLGPTGFGAFF
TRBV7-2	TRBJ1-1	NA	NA	TGTGCCAGCAGCTTAAGGGAAGGGGGGACTTTGAACACTGAAGCTTTCTTT	CASSLREGGTLNTEAFF
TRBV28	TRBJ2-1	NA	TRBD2	TGTGCCAGCAGCTCGGTTCGGGGGAGTCGGGCGGGGGACAATGAGCAGTTCTTC	CASSSVRGSRAGDNEQFF
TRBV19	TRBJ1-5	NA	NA	TGTGCCAGTAGTAGCGGGCAGACTAATAGCAATCAGCCCCAGCATTTT	CASSSGQTNSNQPQHF
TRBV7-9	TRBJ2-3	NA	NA	TGTGCCAGCAGCCCAGGGACCCGATCTAGCACAGATACGCAGTATTTT	CASSPGTRSSTDTQYF
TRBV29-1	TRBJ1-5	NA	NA	TGCAGCGCGGGGGACTTTAGTGGTCAGCCCCAGCATTTT	CSAGDFSGQPQHF
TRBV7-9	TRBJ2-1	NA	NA	TGTGCCAGCAGCTTAGGGGGGATAGCCTCTGAGCAGTTCTTC	CASSLGGIASEQFF
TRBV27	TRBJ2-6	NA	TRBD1	TGTGCCAGCAGGTCTACAGGGGCCGGGGCCAACGTCCTGACTTTC	CASRSTGAGANVLTF
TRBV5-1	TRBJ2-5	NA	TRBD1	TGCGCCAGCAGCTTCGGGACAGGGAAACAGACCCAGTACTTC	CASSFGTGKQTQYF
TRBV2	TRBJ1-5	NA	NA	TGTGCCAGCAGTGAAGCTACACAAGGCCAGCCCCAGCATTTT	CASSEATQGQPQHF
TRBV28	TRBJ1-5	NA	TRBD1	TGTGCCAGCAGTTTAGCAGGGGGCATAAGGCAGCCCCAGCATTTT	CASSLAGGIRQPQHF
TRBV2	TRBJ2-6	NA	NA	TGTGCCAGCAGCCCCCGGGAGTCTGGGGCCAACGTCCTGACTTTC	CASSPRESGANVLTF
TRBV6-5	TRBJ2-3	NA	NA	TGTGCCAGCAGTTACTCGTATACCGACACAGATACGCAGTATTTT	CASSYSYTDTDTQYF
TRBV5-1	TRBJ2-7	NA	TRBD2	TGCGCCAGCAGTCACGGTAGACTAGCGGAGGGATACGAGCAGTACTTC	CASSHGRLAEGYEQYF
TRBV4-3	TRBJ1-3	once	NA	TGCGCCAGCAGCCAAGCGACGCCTTCTGGAAACACCATATATTTT	CASSQATPSGNTIYF
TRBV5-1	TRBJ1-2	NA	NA	TGCGCCAGCAGCGATGGGGATATCGGCTACACCTTC	CASSDGDIGYTF
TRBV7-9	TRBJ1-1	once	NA	TGTGCCAGCAGCCCCGCAGGGTCTTCTGAAGCTTTCTTT	CASSPAGSSEAFF